Listed here are 8 T cell receptor beta chains from one sample, sequenced in a study of identical twins. TCRdb ran MiXCR on the 5' RACE reads and lists one entry per CDR3 protein. The data hold some 730,000 distinct CDR3 sequences, with 18% observed a single time. This sample was shared with a second study, whose subject was T cells expressing NK-cell markers.

Sequencing was carried out using PBMCs. The receptors originated from a woman younger than 30 in good health.

This clonotype was picked up a small number of times. The CDR3 nucleotides read TGTGCCAGCAGAGGACTAGCGGGGGTCACCGGGGAGCTGTTTTTT. Protein: CASRGLAGVTGELFF. V usage is TRBV12-3 or TRBV12-4 and J usage is TRBJ2-2; 13 nucleotides match TRBD2. This CDR3 has 15 residues. The V gene end was trimmed by 6 bases and the J gene end by 4 bases; junction bases not matched to a gene: 2.

There are a few counts of this clonotype. V is TRBV27 and J is TRBJ2-3, with 7 bases matching TRBD1. The CDR3 length is 15 residues. Looked up from germline, CDR1 is MNHEY and CDR2 is SMNVEV (reference sequence). Trimming cost V 5 bases and J 1 base; bases outside gene matches: 6. CDR3 sequence: CASSPRDRRTDTQYF. CDR3 sequence (DNA): TGTGCCAGCAGTCCCCGGGACAGACGCACAGATACGCAGTATTTT.

The chain recombines TRBV12-3 or TRBV12-4 with TRBJ2-7; D gene unclear. V gave up 3 bases and J gave up 0 bases, with 9 bases separating them. This CDR3 is built from 14 residues. The CDR3: CASSLNADSYEQYF. For the CDR3, the DNA is TGTGCCAGCAGTTTGAACGCAGACTCCTACGAGCAGTACTTC.

The rearrangement joins TRBV20-1 to TRBJ2-5; 11 nucleotides match TRBD1. J gave up 5 bases and V 1 base, and 6 bases lay outside the gene matches. CDR3 length: 15 amino acids. Per the germline V gene, CDR1 is DFQATT and CDR2 is SNEGSKA (reference sequence). CDR3: CSARGTGGLFETQYF. DNA of the CDR3: TGCAGTGCTAGAGGGACAGGGGGCCTGTTCGAGACCCAGTACTTC.

V and J are TRBV7-9 and TRBJ2-7; a possible D gene is TRBD1 (6 bases). CDR1 is SEHNR, CDR2 FQNEAQ, per germline (reference sequence). The CDR3 is 15 amino acids. V dropped 5 bases and J dropped 2 bases, with 16 bases sitting between them. The chain's CDR3 is CASSPGHTSTYEQYF. CDR3 in DNA: TGTGCCAGCAGCCCGGGACATACATCTACCTACGAGCAGTACTTC.

The chain has TRBV7-6 and TRBJ2-1, with TRBD1 as a possible D gene (6 bases). Germline loops: CDR1 SGHVS, CDR2 FNYEAQ. The CDR3 length is 14 residues. The V end lost 3 bases, the J end lost 6 bases, and 12 bases lay between the germline ends. This CDR3 reads CASSLGQRSNEQFF. The CDR3 nucleotides are TGTGCCAGCAGCTTGGGACAACGGAGCAATGAGCAGTTCTTC.

The rearrangement joins TRBV30 to TRBJ1-1; D uncertain. Germline CDR1 is GTSNPN and CDR2 is SVGIG (reference sequence). Trimming removed 0 bases from V and 0 bases from J, with 11 bases in between. This CDR3 region has 15 residues. CDR3 sequence reads: CAWSVLGYMNTEAFF. The CDR3 bases are TGTGCCTGGAGTGTACTCGGCTACATGAACACTGAAGCTTTCTTT.

The chain employs TRBV5-1 and TRBJ1-5; D possibly corresponds to TRBD1 (5 bases). The germline CDR1 and CDR2 sequences are SGHRS and YFSETQ. Trimming pared 1 base from V and 3 bases from J, leaving 11 bases between. The CDR3 length is 15 residues. The CDR3 protein is CASSLLGQPNQPQHF. CDR3 DNA: TGCGCCAGCAGCTTGCTAGGACAACCCAATCAGCCCCAGCATTTT.